Included here is one T cell receptor beta chain sequence, with context. The sample belongs to a study of blood T cell repertoires in COVID-19. Here immunoSEQ multiplex PCR was the method, and the copy in TCRdb shows in-frame clones only, minus some. The profile shows 140,000 to 150,000 clones, around 85% of them singletons. Germline CDR1 reads MNHEY; CDR2 reads SVGEGT. The CDR3 length is 14 residues. Trimming removed 4 bases from V and 5 bases from J; junction bases left unmatched: 8. The receptor comes from a woman in her thirties or forties with active or convalescent COVID-19. Sequences were obtained from peripheral blood. The V and J genes are TRBV6-2 or TRBV6-3 and TRBJ2-7, with TRBD2 matching 7 bases. The CDR3 loop is CASSFGGAGNEQYF. DNA for the CDR3: TGTGCCAGCAGTTTCGGGGGAGCGGGAAACGAGCAGTACTTC.